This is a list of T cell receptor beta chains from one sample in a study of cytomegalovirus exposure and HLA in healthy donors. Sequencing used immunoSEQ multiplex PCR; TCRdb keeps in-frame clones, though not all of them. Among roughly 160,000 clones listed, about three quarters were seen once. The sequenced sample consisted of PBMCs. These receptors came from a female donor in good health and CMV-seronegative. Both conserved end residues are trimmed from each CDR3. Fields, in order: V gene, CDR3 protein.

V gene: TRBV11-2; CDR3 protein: ASSFSVSYEQY
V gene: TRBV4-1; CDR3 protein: ASSQVGQGRDNQPQH
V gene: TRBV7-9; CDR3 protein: ASSLRDGVPDTQY
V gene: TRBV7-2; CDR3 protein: ASSLGLAGLTGELF
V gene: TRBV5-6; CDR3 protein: ASSFTSEEDTQY
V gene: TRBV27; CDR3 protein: ASRRVGQGEQY
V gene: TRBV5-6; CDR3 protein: ASSLVLAGGYTGELF
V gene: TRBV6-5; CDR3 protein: ASSPSGGPLYGYT
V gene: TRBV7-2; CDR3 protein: ASSRRTRPFETQY
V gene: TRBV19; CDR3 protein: ASTSGYSGNGNTIY
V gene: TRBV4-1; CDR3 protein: ASSQDHVSTGNTIY
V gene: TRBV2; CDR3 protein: ASSPSGGRNTGELF
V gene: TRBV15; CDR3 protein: ATSRGEREVYT
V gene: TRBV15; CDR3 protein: ATSQGLAETYEQY
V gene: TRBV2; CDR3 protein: ASKDSNYGYT
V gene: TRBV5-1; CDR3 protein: ASSATSGVSYNEQF
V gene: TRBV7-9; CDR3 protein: ASSPQGQVKETQY
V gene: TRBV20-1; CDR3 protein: SPGGGNEQF
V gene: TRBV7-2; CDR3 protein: ASSPGQSNTEAF
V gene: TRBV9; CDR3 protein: ASSPTGEVNEKLF